The sequence of this TCR beta chain was determined in a study of response to subunit inactivated influenza vaccine. A remark on this clonotype: Its antigen remains unknown.

TCRdb processed the RT-PCR reads anew with MiXCR; each CDR3 protein has one entry. The data contain around 790,000 distinct CDR3 sequences, about 20% of them seen just once; the ten biggest clones take up approximately 10%. The CDR3 runs 16 residues. Per germline, CDR1 MNHEY and CDR2 SVGAGI. The germline V and J ends were trimmed by 1 base and 5 bases, with 17 bases remaining between them. Study results and limitations: Every seasonal influenza vaccination brings in few new T cells, the authors suggested.

Sequencing used PBMCs from blood, obtained more than 4 days after vaccination. The receptor was derived from a man aged 45-65 years who received an inactivated influenza vaccine. V is TRBV6-5 and J is TRBJ2-5; TRBD2 might be the D (6 bases). This CDR3 is CASSYLPAGVGETQYF. CDR3 sequence (DNA): TGTGCCAGCAGTTACTTACCAGCGGGTGTAGGGGAGACCCAGTACTTC.